The 12 T cell receptor beta chains below all came from one sample that was sequenced in a study of Graves' ophthalmopathy and Graves' hyperthyroidism. TCR beta CDR3 regions were amplified from RNA transcripts. The authors performed first-round RT-PCR with HTBI primers and then a second-round multiplex PCR. TCRdb ran MiXCR on the multiplex PCR reads and lists one entry per CDR3 protein. The table records roughly 500,000 distinct CDR3 sequences, approximately 14% of them present only once. The sequenced sample was blood. Every receptor here comes from a young woman with Graves' ophthalmopathy.

This clonotype was observed at least ten times. The rearrangement joins TRBV6-2 or TRBV6-3 to TRBJ2-5, with D perhaps TRBD1 (6 bases). The CDR3 length is 15 residues. CDR1 and CDR2 from the germline V gene are MNHEY and SVGEGT. With 1 base removed from V and 4 bases from J, the gap between germline ends came to 13 bases. CDR3 residues: CASSYFRQDGETQYF. The CDR3, as DNA: TGTGCCAGCAGTTACTTTCGACAGGATGGAGAGACCCAGTACTTC.

This clonotype was seen a few times. V gene TRBV27 combines with J gene TRBJ2-2; 9 nucleotides agree with TRBD1. The CDR3 has 16 residues. The V and J ends lost 5 bases and 4 bases, in that order; junction bases with no gene match: 8. Germline lookup yields CDR1 MNHEY and CDR2 SMNVEV (reference sequence). The CDR3 region has the DNA TGTGCCAGCAGTGCACCAACAGGGGGCATCACCGGGGAGCTGTTTTTT. It encodes CASSAPTGGITGELFF.

This clonotype was seen many times. The V gene is TRBV29-1, the J gene TRBJ1-1; D not resolved. Deletions cut 6 bases from V and 5 bases from J, with 13 bases between. CDR1 is SQVTM, CDR2 ANQGSEA, per germline. The CDR3 sequence is 12 residues long. The CDR3 here is CSVTDYGTEAFF. CDR3 nucleotides: TGCAGCGTCACGGATTATGGGACTGAAGCTTTCTTT. Full variable domain (remainder filled in from reference TRBV29-1 and TRBJ1-1): SAVISQKPSRDICQRGTSLTIQCQVDSQVTMMFWYRQQPGQSLTLIATANQGSEATYESGFVIDKFPISRPNLTFSTLTVSNMSPEDSSIYLCSVTDYGTEAFFGQGTRLTVV.

V and J are TRBV20-1 and TRBJ2-7, with 8 bases aligning to TRBD1. V lost 2 bases, J lost 0 bases, and 12 bases stayed unmatched. This CDR3 region has 17 residues. Germline-derived CDR1 and CDR2 are DFQATT and SNEGSKA (reference sequence). CDR3 nucleotide sequence: TGCAGTGCTAGACCACAGGGGGTGATCGGGAGCTCCTACGAGCAGTACTTC. Translated: CSARPQGVIGSSYEQYF.

The table lists this clonotype with many counts. V and J are TRBV6-5 and TRBJ1-3; D perhaps matches TRBD1 (5 bases). CDR1 is MNHEY and CDR2 is SVGAGI in the germline V gene. CDR3 size: 14 residues. V was pared by 4 bases and J by 3 bases, with 10 bases between. This CDR3 is CASSSRDGGNTIYF. The CDR3 region has the DNA TGTGCCAGCAGTTCACGGGACGGTGGAAACACCATATATTTT.

This clonotype was picked up many times. The chain recombines TRBV27 with TRBJ2-7; 13 bases agree with TRBD2. With V trimmed by 0 bases and J by 6 bases, 5 bases remained unmatched. The CDR3 length is 16 residues. Germline V gives CDR1 MNHEY, CDR2 SMNVEV (reference sequence). The CDR3 DNA is TGTGCCAGCAGTTTATCGACCGGGACTAGCGGGACCGAGCAGTACTTC. Amino acids: CASSLSTGTSGTEQYF.

The chain couples TRBV9 to TRBJ2-2; TRBD2 is a possible D gene (7 bases). Germline CDR1 is SGDLS and CDR2 is YYNGEE. CDR3 size: 15 residues. V was cut by 7 bases and J by 1 base, with 14 bases left in between. The CDR3 DNA is TGTGCCAGCGGCGGCGGGGGCCAGAACACCGGGGAGCTGTTTTTT. Protein sequence: CASGGGGQNTGELFF.

This clonotype was detected many times. V gene TRBV5-1 combines with J gene TRBJ1-1; the D gene is possibly TRBD1 (5 bases). Germline CDR1 SGHRS, CDR2 YFSETQ. The CDR3 runs to 13 residues. V was pared by 3 bases and J by 1 base, with 7 bases between. The CDR3 nucleotides read TGCGCCAGCAGCTGGACATCGAACACTGAAGCTTTCTTT. This gives the protein CASSWTSNTEAFF.

The J gene is TRBJ1-1, the V gene TRBV28, with 12 bases identical to TRBD1. The CDR3 contains 16 residues. Per germline, CDR1 MDHEN and CDR2 SYDVKM. V gave up 8 bases and J gave up 5 bases; unmatched junction bases: 12. This CDR3 reads CASDGRGQGAGTEAFF. The CDR3 bases are TGTGCCAGCGATGGTCGGGGACAGGGGGCAGGAACTGAAGCTTTCTTT.

This clonotype was counted ten times or more. The gene calls are TRBV7-2 and TRBJ2-6; TRBD2 aligns across 10 bases. J gave up 3 bases and V 5 bases, and 7 bases lay outside the gene matches. The CDR3 runs to 17 residues. CDR1 and CDR2 from the germline V gene are SGHTA and FQGNSA. The CDR3 region is CASSLVLAGVGANVLTF. The CDR3 nucleotides are TGTGCCAGCAGCCTCGTGCTAGCGGGGGTTGGGGCCAACGTCCTGACTTTC.

This clonotype was counted at least ten times. This rearrangement joins TRBV5-1 to TRBJ1-1, with 9 bases aligning to TRBD1. Per the germline V gene, CDR1 is SGHRS and CDR2 is YFSETQ. V was pared by 1 base and J by 6 bases, with 10 bases of the junction left unmatched. The CDR3 covers 16 residues. The CDR3 loop is CASSLIAGTGTSEAFF. As DNA, the CDR3 is TGCGCCAGCAGCTTGATCGCGGGGACAGGGACTTCTGAAGCTTTCTTT.

This clonotype was found many times. V usage is TRBV30 and J usage is TRBJ1-6; D might be TRBD1 (5 bases). V was trimmed by 1 base and J by 3 bases, leaving 13 bases between them. There are 16 residues in the CDR3. The V gene's germline CDR1 is GTSNPN and CDR2 SVGIG (reference sequence). The CDR3 DNA reads as TGTGCCTGGAGTGACCCAGGACACCGCTATAATTCACCCCTCCACTTT. It specifies CAWSDPGHRYNSPLHF.